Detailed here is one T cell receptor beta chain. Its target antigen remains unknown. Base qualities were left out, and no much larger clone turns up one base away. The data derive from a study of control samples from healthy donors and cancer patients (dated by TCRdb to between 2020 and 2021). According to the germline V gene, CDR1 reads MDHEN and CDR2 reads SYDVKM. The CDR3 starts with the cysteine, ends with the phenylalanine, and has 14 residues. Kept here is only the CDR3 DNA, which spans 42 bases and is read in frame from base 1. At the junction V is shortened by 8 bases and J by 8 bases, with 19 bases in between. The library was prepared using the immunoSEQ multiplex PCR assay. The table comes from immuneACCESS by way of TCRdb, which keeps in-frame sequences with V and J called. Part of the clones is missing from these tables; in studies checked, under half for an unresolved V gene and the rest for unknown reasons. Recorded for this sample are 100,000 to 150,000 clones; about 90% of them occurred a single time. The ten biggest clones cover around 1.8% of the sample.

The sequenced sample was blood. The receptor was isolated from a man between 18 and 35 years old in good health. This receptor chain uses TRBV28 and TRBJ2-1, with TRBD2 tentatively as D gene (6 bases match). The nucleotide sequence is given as TGTGCCAGCCTAAGACTAGAAGCCACTCATGAGCAGTTCTTC. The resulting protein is CASLRLEATHEQFF. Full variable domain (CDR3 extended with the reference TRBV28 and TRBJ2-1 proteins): DVKVTQSSRYLVKRTGEKVFLECVQDMDHENMFWYRQDPGLGLRLIYFSYDVKMKEKGDIPEGYSVSREKKERFSLILESASTNQTSMYLCASLRLEATHEQFFGPGTRLTVL.